This T cell receptor beta chain was sequenced in a study of T cells in Graves' hyperthyroidism and ophthalmopathy. The CDR3 is made up of 17 amino acids. V trimming: 2 bases; J trimming: 4 bases; junction bases outside the gene matches: 7. To note about this clonotype: Its cognate antigen is unknown.

Study-wide results and limits: Most thyroid clonotypes with frequency above 0.001 were detected in blood.

Regions amplified from RNA transcripts were the TCR beta CDR3 regions. When the TCR CDR3 underwent first-round RT-PCR, the HTBI primer set was used. One entry per CDR3 protein results from TCRdb running MiXCR on the multiplex PCR reads. Here the sample spans about 530,000 distinct CDR3 sequences, more than 15% being singletons. Disease duration was under 3 months in the ophthalmopathy patients, who also had a Clinical Activity Score of at least 3 and a NOSPECS grade of at least 4. The receptor was isolated from a woman in her late teens or twenties with Graves' ophthalmopathy. The V call is TRBV12-3 or TRBV12-4, the J call TRBJ2-2, with 10 bases identical to TRBD1. Sample: blood. CDR3 loop: CASSLSRDRGPTGELFF. The CDR3 bases are TGTGCCAGCAGTTTATCCCGGGACAGGGGACCCACCGGGGAGCTGTTTTTT.